These T cell receptor beta chains were read from a single sample in a study of regulatory T cells in long-lasting Graves disease. TCRdb re-derived calls from the multiplex PCR reads in MiXCR, one entry per CDR3 protein. Among about 450,000 distinct CDR3 sequences listed, approximately 16% were seen once. These data also featured in a second study, about T cells in Graves' hyperthyroidism and ophthalmopathy.

Sample: peripheral blood mononuclear cells (PBMCs), taken at new diagnosis, from a patient treated with antithyroid drugs. All receptors derive from a woman in her thirties with Graves disease. Both conserved end residues are part of each CDR3. A D gene is named only where the DNA matches it firmly. Part of the rows lack a size; the others show once, few, many or a class for expanded clones.

cdr3_nt cdr3_aa v_call cdr3_length j_call d_call clone_size
TGCAGTGCTAGATTTGCGGGAGGTTCCTACGAGCAGTACTTC CSARFAGGSYEQYF TRBV20-1 14 TRBJ2-7 TRBD2 many
TGTGCCAGCAGCAACTCCGGGACTAGCAACTACAATGAGCAGTTCTTC CASSNSGTSNYNEQFF TRBV6-2/TRBV6-3 16 TRBJ2-1 TRBD2 -
TGTGCCAGCAGCGCGGGGGACATTGAAGCTTTCTTT CASSAGDIEAFF TRBV6-2/TRBV6-3 12 TRBJ1-1 - few
TGTGCCAGCAGTTACAGGGAGGTGGGAGGAGAGACCCAGTACTTC CASSYREVGGETQYF TRBV6-2/TRBV6-3 15 TRBJ2-5 - many
TGTGCCAGCAGTGGACAGGGCACATTGAACACTGAAGCTTTCTTT CASSGQGTLNTEAFF TRBV2 15 TRBJ1-1 TRBD1 -
TGTGCCAGCTCACCAAGTAGGGTGAGCTCCTACAATGAGCAGTTCTTC CASSPSRVSSYNEQFF TRBV18 16 TRBJ2-1 - many
TGTGCCAGCAGCTCGCAGGGAGTCGGCAGTCAGCCCCAGCATTTT CASSSQGVGSQPQHF TRBV7-9 15 TRBJ1-5 - -
TGTGCCAGTAAGAGCCGGGCACGGGAGACCCAGTACTTC CASKSRARETQYF TRBV19 13 TRBJ2-5 - -
TGTGCCAGTAGCCGACTGAGGGGGAACGAGCAGTACTTC CASSRLRGNEQYF TRBV19 13 TRBJ2-7 - -
TGTGCCAGCAGCCTTCTTAAATACAATGAGCAGTTCTTC CASSLLKYNEQFF TRBV7-9 13 TRBJ2-1 - many
TGCGCCCGTCACTTAAGGCGGCCCCCAAAGAACACCGGGGAGCTGTTTTTT CARHLRRPPKNTGELFF TRBV10-1 17 TRBJ2-2 - -
TGCAGTGCTAGTGGGGGCACAGATACGCAGTATTTT CSASGGTDTQYF TRBV20-1 12 TRBJ2-3 - many
TGTGCCAGCTCACCCCCAGCTACTAGGAGAGACAATGAGCAGTTCTTC CASSPPATRRDNEQFF TRBV18 16 TRBJ2-1 - many
TGTGCCAGCAGTTTCTTCCAGGGCCTTCCGGAAGAGCAGTACTTC CASSFFQGLPEEQYF TRBV7-9 15 TRBJ2-7 - few
TGTGCCTGGAGAGACACTGACAGGGCAAGTGAGCAGTTCTTC CAWRDTDRASEQFF TRBV30 14 TRBJ2-1 TRBD1 many
TGCGCCAGCAGCCAAGAGTTAACTAGCGGGAGTTGGAATGAGCAGTTCTTC CASSQELTSGSWNEQFF TRBV4-1 17 TRBJ2-1 TRBD2 -
TGTGCCAGCAGTTCTCAGGTACTAGTCAGAGATACGCAGTATTTT CASSSQVLVRDTQYF TRBV28 15 TRBJ2-3 - many
TGTGCCAGCAGCGTAGATCCGCAGTCATCCTACGAGCAGTACTTC CASSVDPQSSYEQYF TRBV9 15 TRBJ2-7 - -
TGTGCCAGCAGTTTAGGTAGCGTGGTAACGTATTTT CASSLGSVVTYF TRBV28 12 TRBJ2-3 - many
TGTGCCAGTAGTATCGGGTATTTGAACACTGAAGCTTTCTTT CASSIGYLNTEAFF TRBV19 14 TRBJ1-1 - -
TGTGCCAGCAGCTTAGGTGGGAGGGGGTCCTACGAGCAGTACTTC CASSLGGRGSYEQYF TRBV7-8 15 TRBJ2-7 - many
TGTGCCAGCACCTTACGCGGTCAGCCCCAGCATTTT CASTLRGQPQHF TRBV6-1 12 TRBJ1-5 - -
TGTGCCAGTAGTCCCCTGCCGGAGTTGTCGGGCACTGAAGCTTTCTTT CASSPLPELSGTEAFF TRBV19 16 TRBJ1-1 - few
TGTGCCAGCAGCTTAGCGGGACCCCAGAATGAGCAGTTCTTC CASSLAGPQNEQFF TRBV11-2 14 TRBJ2-1 - -
TGCAGTGCTATGAATAGGAATATTGGCGGGGAGCTGTTTTTT CSAMNRNIGGELFF TRBV20-1 14 TRBJ2-2 - few
TGTGCCAGCAGTTCAGGATTTGGTGGCACCGGGGAGCTGTTTTTT CASSSGFGGTGELFF TRBV7-2 15 TRBJ2-2 - many
TGCAGTGCTAGCCCTAACAACAATGAGCAGTTCTTC CSASPNNNEQFF TRBV20-1 12 TRBJ2-1 - many
TGTGCCTGGAGTGTACGTGGACAGGCACAAAAGGCTTTCTTT CAWSVRGQAQKAFF TRBV30 14 TRBJ1-1 TRBD1 many
TGCGCCAGCAGCCAAATTACAGGAGGGGGTGAAAAACTGTTTTTT CASSQITGGGEKLFF TRBV3-1 15 TRBJ1-4 - many
TGCAGTGCCCAGAGGGGGGGGGCCTATGGCTACACCTTC CSAQRGGAYGYTF TRBV20-1 13 TRBJ1-2 - many
TGTGGCTCAGGGGCGAACACCGGGGAGCTGTTTTTT CGSGANTGELFF TRBV27 12 TRBJ2-2 - few
TGTGCCAGCAGCTTGGCCTACAGGGAGAGTACTGAAGCTTTCTTT CASSLAYRESTEAFF TRBV7-9 15 TRBJ1-1 - -
TGTGCCAGCAGTCGGACAGCGATAGCCAAAAACATTCAGTACTTC CASSRTAIAKNIQYF TRBV6-2/TRBV6-3 15 TRBJ2-4 - -
TGTGCCAGCAGTGACGGGCAGGGTCGGGAAAAACTGTTTTTT CASSDGQGREKLFF TRBV2 14 TRBJ1-4 - many
TGTGCCAGCAGTGAAGCTCCGGGGGTGGTAGAGACCCAGTACTTC CASSEAPGVVETQYF TRBV6-2/TRBV6-3 15 TRBJ2-5 - -
TGTGCCATCACCCAGCAGAGCTCCTACAATGAGCAGTTCTTC CAITQQSSYNEQFF TRBV10-3 14 TRBJ2-1 - once
TGTGCCAGCAGTTTCGGACTAGCGGGAGAAGAGACCCAGTACTTC CASSFGLAGEETQYF TRBV28 15 TRBJ2-5 TRBD2 -
TGTGCCAGCAGCCCCACCGGACAGGGCAGTCAGCCCCAGCATTTT CASSPTGQGSQPQHF TRBV3-1 15 TRBJ1-5 TRBD1 many
TGCGCCAGCAGCCACCCAACAGGGGGCGCGAACACCGGGGAGCTGTTTTTT CASSHPTGGANTGELFF TRBV4-3 17 TRBJ2-2 TRBD1 many
TGTGCCAGCAGCTATAAGCGGTACTACAATGAGCAGTTCTTC CASSYKRYYNEQFF TRBV7-2 14 TRBJ2-1 - many
TGTGCCAGCACGGAAGGGGTTGAGCAGTTCTTC CASTEGVEQFF TRBV7-9 11 TRBJ2-1 - -
TGTGCCAGCAAGAAACAGACTCTAGCCAAAAACATTCAGTACTTC CASKKQTLAKNIQYF TRBV2 15 TRBJ2-4 - many
TGTGCCAGCAGTTGGGCGGGACAGGGGTACAATGAGCAGTTCTTC CASSWAGQGYNEQFF TRBV13 15 TRBJ2-1 TRBD1 many
TGCAGCGTTGAGCGGGGTCCCTCGGGAACGCAGTATTTT CSVERGPSGTQYF TRBV29-1 13 TRBJ2-3 - -
TGTGCCAGCAGCCAAGATTGGTGGGAGGGCGCCCAAGAGACCCAGTACTTC CASSQDWWEGAQETQYF TRBV3-1 17 TRBJ2-5 TRBD2 -
TGCAGCGCAGGCCGGGCCCTAAGCACAGATACGCAGTATTTT CSAGRALSTDTQYF TRBV29-1 14 TRBJ2-3 - -
TGTGCCAGCAGCCAAGATCGGGTGGGAGGCCAAGACAATGAGCAGTTCTTC CASSQDRVGGQDNEQFF TRBV3-1 17 TRBJ2-1 - few
TGTGCCAGTACCATGGACCTCTATGGCTACACCTTC CASTMDLYGYTF TRBV19 12 TRBJ1-2 - -
TGTGCCAGCTCACCAGTTGACACCGGGGAGCTGTTTTTT CASSPVDTGELFF TRBV18 13 TRBJ2-2 - -
TGCAGTGCTCCACTAGCGGAGAGCTCCTACGAGCAGTACTTC CSAPLAESSYEQYF TRBV20-1 14 TRBJ2-7 TRBD2 -
TGCGCCAGCAGCCAAGACGGGACAGTGAGGGACTATGGCTACACCTTC CASSQDGTVRDYGYTF TRBV4-1 16 TRBJ1-2 TRBD1 -
TGCGCCAGCCGCTCAGTACTACAGGGAAATGAGCAGTTCTTC CASRSVLQGNEQFF TRBV4-1 14 TRBJ2-1 - -
TGTGCCAGCAGCCGACTAGCGGGAGGGGTCACCGGGGAGCTGTTTTTT CASSRLAGGVTGELFF TRBV11-2 16 TRBJ2-2 TRBD2 many
TGCAGTGCTGACCGGGACGACCTTTCCTACGAGCAGTACTTC CSADRDDLSYEQYF TRBV20-1 14 TRBJ2-7 - many
TGTGCCACCAGCAGAGGGGCAGGGTTTATTACTCCTGAAGCTTTCTTT CATSRGAGFITPEAFF TRBV15 16 TRBJ1-1 - many
TGTGCCAGCAGTAGGACAGAGGGGATCTCCTACGAGCAGTACTTC CASSRTEGISYEQYF TRBV10-3 15 TRBJ2-7 - -
TGTGCCAGCAGTTACGGGGGGCCCAATAATCAGCCCCAGCATTTT CASSYGGPNNQPQHF TRBV6-2/TRBV6-3 15 TRBJ1-5 - -
TGTGCCAGCAGTTTATTAGGTGGGAATCAGCCCCAGCATTTT CASSLLGGNQPQHF TRBV27 14 TRBJ1-5 - many
TGTGCCAGCGCCATTGCACAGGGGGTCAATCAGCCCCAGCATTTT CASAIAQGVNQPQHF TRBV28 15 TRBJ1-5 TRBD1 many